This T cell receptor (beta chain) came from a study of shared clonotypes between healthy human individuals. Only in-frame clones appear in the TCRdb table, and some are missing; sequencing was by immunoSEQ multiplex PCR. This sample carries roughly 200,000 clones, about 68% of them seen once, and the ten largest clones take 10%. Germline CDR1 is SGHDT and CDR2 is YYEEEE. The V end lost 1 base, the J end lost 7 bases, and 8 bases lay between the germline ends. CDR3 length: 13 residues. The sequenced sample consisted of memory CD4+ T cells sorted from blood. Subset specified: CD45RA-negative fraction. The V and J genes are TRBV5-6 and TRBJ2-2; D is undetermined. This TCR was recovered from a man under 40 in good health. The CDR3 coding sequence is TGTGCCAGCAGCTTGCCAGGCCACGGGGAGCTGTTTTTT. Encoded protein: CASSLPGHGELFF.